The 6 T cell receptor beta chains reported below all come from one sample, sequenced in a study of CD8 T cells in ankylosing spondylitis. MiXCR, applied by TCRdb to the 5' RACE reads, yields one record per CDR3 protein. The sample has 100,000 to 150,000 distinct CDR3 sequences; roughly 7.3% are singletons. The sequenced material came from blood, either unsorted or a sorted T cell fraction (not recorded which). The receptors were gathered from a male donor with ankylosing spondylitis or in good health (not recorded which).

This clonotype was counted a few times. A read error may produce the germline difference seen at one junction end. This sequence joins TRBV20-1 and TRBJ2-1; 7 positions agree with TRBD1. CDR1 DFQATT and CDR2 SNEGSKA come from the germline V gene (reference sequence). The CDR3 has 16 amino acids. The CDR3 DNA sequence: TGCTGTGCTAGAGAGCGGACAGGCTTCCCATCCAATGAGCAGTTCTTC. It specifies CCARERTGFPSNEQFF.

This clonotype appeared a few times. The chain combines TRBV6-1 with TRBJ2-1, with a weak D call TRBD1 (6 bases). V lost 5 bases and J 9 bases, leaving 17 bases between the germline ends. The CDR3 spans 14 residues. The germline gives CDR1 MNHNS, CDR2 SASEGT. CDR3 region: CASSLNGQLGEQFF. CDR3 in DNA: TGTGCCAGCAGTCTAAATGGACAGCTTGGTGAGCAGTTCTTC.

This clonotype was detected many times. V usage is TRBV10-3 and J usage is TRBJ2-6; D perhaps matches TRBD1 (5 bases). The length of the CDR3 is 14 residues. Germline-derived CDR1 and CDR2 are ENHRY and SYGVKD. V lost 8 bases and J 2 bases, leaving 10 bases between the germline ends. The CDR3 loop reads CAIGDRPGANVLTF. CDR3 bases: TGTGCCATCGGCGACAGACCTGGGGCCAACGTCCTGACTTTC.

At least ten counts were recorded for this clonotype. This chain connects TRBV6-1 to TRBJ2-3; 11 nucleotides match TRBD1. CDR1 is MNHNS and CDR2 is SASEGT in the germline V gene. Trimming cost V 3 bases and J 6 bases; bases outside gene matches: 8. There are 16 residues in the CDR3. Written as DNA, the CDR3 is TGTGCCAGCAGTGATTCCGGGACAGGGGGGGTGGATACGCAGTATTTT. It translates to CASSDSGTGGVDTQYF.

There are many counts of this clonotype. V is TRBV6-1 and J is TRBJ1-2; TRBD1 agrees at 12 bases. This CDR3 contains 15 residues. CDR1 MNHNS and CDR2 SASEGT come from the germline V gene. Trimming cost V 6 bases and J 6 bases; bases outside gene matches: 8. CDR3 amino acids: CASSRTGTGGDGYTF. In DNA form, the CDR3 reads TGTGCCAGCAGCCGCACCGGGACAGGGGGCGATGGCTACACCTTC.

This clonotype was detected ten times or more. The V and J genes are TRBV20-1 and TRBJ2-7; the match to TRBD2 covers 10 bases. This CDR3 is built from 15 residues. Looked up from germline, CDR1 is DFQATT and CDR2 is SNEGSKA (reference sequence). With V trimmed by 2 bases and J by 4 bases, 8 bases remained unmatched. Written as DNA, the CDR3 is TGCAGTGCTAGATTGGCTAGCGGGGGTGATTACGAGCAGTACTTC. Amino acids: CSARLASGGDYEQYF.